These 25 T cell receptor beta chains share one sample of origin, sequenced in a study of cytomegalovirus exposure and HLA in healthy donors. PCR amplification relied on 60 Vbeta primers (plus 13 Jbeta primers). TCRdb's table, derived via immunoSEQ multiplex PCR, lists solely in-frame clones and lacks some. The sample has about 85,000 clones, over 50% seen once; the top ten hold under 4%. The source material was PBMCs. The receptor source for this set is a man aged 25-45 years in good health and CMV-seronegative.

V usage is TRBV9 and J usage is TRBJ2-1, with D perhaps TRBD2 (5 bases). The length of the CDR3 is 14 residues. V lost 0 bases, J lost 7 bases, and 11 bases lay in between. The germline gives CDR1 SGDLS, CDR2 YYNGEE. In DNA form, the CDR3 reads TGTGCCAGCAGCGTAGTGTGGGAGTGGAATGAGCAGTTCTTC. Protein: CASSVVWEWNEQFF.

V usage is TRBV20-1 and J usage is TRBJ2-5; the D gene is possibly TRBD1 (5 bases). The J call may be mistaken, given a closer DNA end match to TRBJ2-7. CDR3 length: 11 amino acids. Germline CDR1 DFQATT, CDR2 SNEGSKA (reference sequence). DNA of the CDR3: TGCAGTGGCAGGGCCGCCTACGAGCAGTACTTC. Its translation is CSGRAAYEQYF.

The chain carries TRBV11-1 and TRBJ2-1, with a possible D match to TRBD2 (6 bases). The germline CDR1 and CDR2 sequences are SGHAT and FQDESV (reference sequence). Trimming took off 1 base at V and 7 bases at J, with 14 bases between the two ends. The CDR3 runs to 15 residues. As DNA, the CDR3 is TGTGCCAGCAGCTTAGTGGGACTCGCGATAAATGAGCAGTTCTTC. Translating it yields CASSLVGLAINEQFF.

The chain couples TRBV5-6 to TRBJ2-1; D remains ambiguous. The CDR3 runs to 13 residues. CDR1 and CDR2 from the germline V gene are SGHDT and YYEEEE. Trimming removed 5 bases from V and 7 bases from J, with 13 bases in between. As DNA, the CDR3 is TGTGCCAGCAGGGCCCCTAGTTGGAATGAGCAGTTCTTC. It codes for CASRAPSWNEQFF.

This clone has a handful of counts. The chain employs TRBV6-1 and TRBJ2-5; weak D call: TRBD1 (5 bases). Trimming removed 2 bases from V and 5 bases from J, with 12 bases in between. Per the germline V gene, CDR1 is MNHNS and CDR2 is SASEGT. The CDR3 sequence is 14 residues long. The CDR3: CASSETGSYETQYF. In nucleotides, the CDR3 is TGTGCCAGCAGTGAAACAGGAAGTTACGAGACCCAGTACTTC.

The genes are TRBV6-6 and TRBJ1-5; TRBD1 aligns across 8 bases. This CDR3 is built from 15 residues. CDR1 and CDR2 from the germline V gene are MNHNY and SVGAGI (reference sequence). Losses at the gene ends were 6 bases for V and 5 bases for J; bases not matched to a gene: 9. This CDR3 is CASSHRGSDDQPQHF. The CDR3 bases are TGTGCCAGCAGCCACAGGGGGTCGGACGATCAGCCCCAGCATTTT.

This chain connects TRBV28 to TRBJ2-3, with 7 bases that match TRBD2. There are 17 residues in the CDR3. CDR1 and CDR2 (germline): MDHEN, SYDVKM. The V gene end was trimmed by 5 bases and the J gene end by 5 bases; junction bases not matched to a gene: 16. The CDR3 DNA sequence: TGTGCCAGCAGTCTGGGAGGGGTAGCCCTATTGGGAGATACGCAGTATTTT. This codes for CASSLGGVALLGDTQYF.

The rearrangement uses TRBV29-1 and TRBJ1-5, with 10 positions matching TRBD1. V trimming: 7 bases; J trimming: 5 bases; junction bases outside the gene matches: 5. CDR3 size: 13 residues. CDR1 SQVTM and CDR2 ANQGSEA come from the germline V gene. The CDR3 DNA follows: TGCAGCGCTGGACAGGGGGTGGATCAGCCCCAGCATTTT. Its translation: CSAGQGVDQPQHF.

Notes on this clone: At one end, the junction sequence differs from germline, possibly due to a read error. The chain carries TRBV7-9 and TRBJ1-4, with D perhaps matching TRBD1 (5 bases). This CDR3 spans 15 amino acids. The germline V gene encodes CDR1 SEHNR and CDR2 FQNEAQ (reference sequence). The CDR3 loop is CSSSLAGGANEKLFF. The CDR3 nucleotides read TGTTCCAGCAGCTTAGCGGGGGGAGCTAATGAAAAACTGTTTTTT.

The chain employs TRBV4-1 and TRBJ2-7; TRBD1 aligns across 10 bases. The trim removed 0 bases at V and 3 bases at J, leaving 14 bases unmatched. The CDR3 has 19 amino acids. Germline V lookup: CDR1 MGHRA, CDR2 YSYEKL. As DNA, the CDR3 is TGCGCCAGCAGCCAAGATTGGGATCACTGGGACAGGGGTTTCTACGAGCAGTACTTC. It codes for CASSQDWDHWDRGFYEQYF.

The chain combines TRBV4-2 with TRBJ2-2, with D uncertain. The CDR3 loop spans 15 amino acids. V gave up 0 bases and J gave up 3 bases, with 8 bases separating them. Germline CDR1 LGHNA, CDR2 YNFKEQ. This chain's CDR3 is CASSQEIADTGELFF. The CDR3 DNA reads as TGTGCCAGCAGCCAAGAAATTGCGGACACCGGGGAGCTGTTTTTT.

The chain combines TRBV19 with TRBJ1-1; 7 bases agree with TRBD1. Losses at the gene ends were 11 bases for V and 7 bases for J; bases not matched to a gene: 10. This CDR3 contains 12 residues. Germline V gene lookup returns CDR1 LNHDA and CDR2 SQIVND (reference sequence). CDR3 amino acids: CAVKGTALEAFF. The DNA of the CDR3 is TGTGCCGTTAAGGGGACAGCGCTTGAAGCTTTCTTT.

The J gene is TRBJ1-2, the V gene TRBV7-2; D gene ambiguous. Germline V CDR1 and CDR2: SGHTA, FQGNSA. This CDR3 is built from 14 residues. Trimming took off 7 bases at V and 4 bases at J, with 16 bases between the two ends. The CDR3 sequence is CASTKEGRIYGYTF. For the CDR3, the DNA is TGTGCCAGCACCAAAGAGGGCAGAATCTATGGCTACACCTTC.

The CDR3 region has the DNA TGTGCCAGCTCACCGTCCCGAGACACCAACTATGGCTACACCTTC. Its translation: CASSPSRDTNYGYTF. This chain links TRBV18 with TRBJ1-2; D is unresolved. The CDR3 sequence is 15 residues long. Germline assignment: CDR1 KGHSH and CDR2 LQKENI. The V end lost 3 bases, the J end lost 2 bases, and 13 bases lay between the germline ends.

This chain joins TRBV11-3 and TRBJ2-1, with TRBD1 identical over 9 bases. With 5 bases clipped from V and 6 bases from J, the junction kept 11 bases outside the gene matches. Germline CDR1 is SGHNT and CDR2 is YENEEA. The CDR3 spans 16 residues. The CDR3 region has the DNA TGTGCCAGCAGCAGAAGTACCGGGACAGGGCTCAATGAGCAGTTCTTC. This translates into CASSRSTGTGLNEQFF.

This clone was seen a few times. The rearrangement uses TRBV7-2 and TRBJ1-3; D is uncertain. V was clipped by 4 bases and J by 2 bases, with 9 bases between them. The V gene's germline CDR1 is SGHTA and CDR2 FQGNSA. The CDR3 runs to 14 residues. The CDR3 loop reads CASSYGGTGNTIYF. The CDR3 nucleotides are TGTGCCAGCAGCTATGGAGGGACTGGAAACACCATATATTTT.

The V and J genes are TRBV19 and TRBJ2-2, with 9 bases aligning to TRBD2. Trimming took 3 bases from V and 2 from J; bases not matched to a gene: 4. Looked up from germline, CDR1 is LNHDA and CDR2 is SQIVND (reference sequence). This CDR3 region has 16 residues. Written as DNA, the CDR3 is TGTGCCAGTAGTATGATTAGCGGGGGTAACACCGGGGAGCTGTTTTTT. As protein: CASSMISGGNTGELFF.

Comments on this clone: Sequence at one end of the junction differs from germline and may be a read error. The rearrangement joins TRBV7-7 to TRBJ1-1; 8 positions agree with TRBD1. The CDR3 consists of 16 residues. Germline V gene data show CDR1 as SSHAT and CDR2 as FNYEAQ (reference sequence). The CDR3 DNA reads TGTGCTAGCAGCCGATTGCCAGGGGGCCTGAACACTGAAGCTTTCTTT. Amino acids: CASSRLPGGLNTEAFF.

This rearrangement joins TRBV11-2 to TRBJ1-5; a weak D match, TRBD1 (5 bases). The CDR3 loop spans 15 amino acids. Germline assignment: CDR1 SGHAT and CDR2 FQNNGV. With 1 base removed from V and 4 bases from J, the gap between germline ends came to 11 bases. The CDR3, as DNA: TGTGCCAGCAGCTTAGGGGGCAGGGATAATCAGCCCCAGCATTTT. Amino acids: CASSLGGRDNQPQHF.

This chain links TRBV5-1 with TRBJ2-5; the match to TRBD2 covers 7 bases. This CDR3 has 14 residues. V trimming: 4 bases; J trimming: 7 bases; junction bases outside the gene matches: 10. Germline V lookup: CDR1 SGHRS, CDR2 YFSETQ. DNA for the CDR3: TGCGCCAGCAGCCCCGGACTAGTCAAGGTGACCCAGTACTTC. It translates to CASSPGLVKVTQYF. Drawing the rest from reference TRBV5-1 and TRBJ2-5, the complete variable domain is KAGVTQTPRYLIKTRGQQVTLSCSPISGHRSVSWYQQTPGQGLQFLFEYFSETQRNKGNFPGRFSGRQFSNSRSEMNVSTLELGDSALYLCASSPGLVKVTQYFGPGTRLLVL.

The V and J genes are TRBV5-1 and TRBJ2-1, with TRBD2 matching over 7 bases. The CDR3 is made up of 17 amino acids. V lost 0 bases, J lost 4 bases, and 10 bases stayed unmatched. Germline V gene data show CDR1 as SGHRS and CDR2 as YFSETQ. CDR3 loop: CASSLAEVAGLYNEQFF. In DNA, the CDR3 is TGCGCCAGCAGCTTGGCCGAGGTAGCGGGCCTATACAATGAGCAGTTCTTC.

This rearrangement joins TRBV6-1 to TRBJ1-5, with D unclear. This CDR3 region has 15 residues. Looked up from germline, CDR1 is MNHNS and CDR2 is SASEGT. V lost 4 bases and J 0 bases, leaving 10 bases between the germline ends. CDR3 nucleotide sequence: TGTGCCAGCAGTGCCGGGGTATATAGCAATCAGCCCCAGCATTTT. Amino acids: CASSAGVYSNQPQHF.

There are a few counts of this clone. The chain has TRBV6-1 and TRBJ2-3; D remains unclear. Germline V gene lookup returns CDR1 MNHNS and CDR2 SASEGT. Trimming removed 2 bases from V and 2 bases from J, with 11 bases in between. The CDR3 runs to 15 residues. The CDR3 sequence: CASSENGSPTDTQYF. The CDR3 coding sequence is TGTGCCAGCAGTGAAAATGGTAGCCCCACAGATACGCAGTATTTT.

The chain recombines TRBV11-2 with TRBJ1-5, with D unresolved. Germline lookup yields CDR1 SGHAT and CDR2 FQNNGV. The CDR3 sequence is 15 residues long. Trimming took off 3 bases at V and 0 bases at J, with 9 bases between the two ends. The CDR3 region is CASSFDTYSNQPQHF. CDR3 in DNA: TGTGCCAGCAGCTTTGATACATATAGCAATCAGCCCCAGCATTTT.

This chain uses TRBV27 with TRBJ2-7; the D gene is possibly TRBD2 (6 bases). From germline, CDR1 is MNHEY and CDR2 SMNVEV (reference sequence). V lost 6 bases and J lost 4, with 7 bases in between. This CDR3 is built from 11 residues. CDR3 sequence reads: CASRGRYEQYF. The CDR3 coding sequence is TGTGCCAGCAGGGGGAGGTACGAGCAGTACTTC.